The 5 T cell receptor beta chains in this list originate from one sample, sequenced in a study of cytomegalovirus exposure and HLA in healthy donors (dated by TCRdb to the late 2010s). Libraries were built with the immunoSEQ multiplex PCR assay. For the multiplex PCR, a mixture combining 60 forward primers for TCR Vbeta segments and 13 reverse primers for TCR Jbeta segments was used. As stored in TCRdb, this immuneACCESS dataset retains in-frame rearrangements with V and J assigned. A fraction of the clones does not appear; measured against another copy, unresolved V genes explain less than half of the discrepancy, and the remainder lacks a known reason. This sample comprises some 180,000 clones, about four fifths of them detected only once. The top ten clones comprise about 3.1% of the sample. The sequenced sample was PBMCs. The receptors stem from a female donor in good health and CMV-seronegative.

J is TRBJ1-1 and V is TRBV6-5; D might be TRBD1 (5 bases). Germline assignment: CDR1 MNHEY and CDR2 SVGAGI. Trimming shortened V by 4 bases and J by 0 bases, and 9 bases separated the two germline ends. The CDR3 consists of 14 residues. CDR3: CASSSDSMNTEAFF. Here the CDR3 DNA reads TGTGCCAGCAGTTCCGACAGTATGAACACTGAAGCTTTCTTT.

This chain links TRBV7-2 with TRBJ1-1; D gene unclear. Germline V gives CDR1 SGHTA, CDR2 FQGNSA. Trimming removed 3 bases at V and 12 bases at J, with 14 bases between. This CDR3 is built from 12 residues. The CDR3 region has the DNA TGTGCCAGCAGCTTTCGTGGCGGAGAGTCTTTCTTT. It translates to CASSFRGGESFF.

The rearrangement uses TRBV4-1 and TRBJ2-5, with 7 bases identical to TRBD1. The CDR3 runs 15 residues. The V segment lost 1 base and the J segment 4 bases; nucleotides outside the gene matches: 6. Germline CDR1 MGHRA, CDR2 YSYEKL. CDR3 coding DNA: TGCGCCAGCAGCCAAGGAACAGGGGACGTAGAGACCCAGTACTTC. It codes for CASSQGTGDVETQYF.

The chain joins TRBV6-6 to TRBJ2-5, with 9 bases aligning to TRBD1. With the DNA end fitting TRBJ2-7 better, the J assignment may be wrong. CDR1 is MNHNY, CDR2 SVGAGI, per germline (reference sequence). This CDR3 contains 14 residues. Written as DNA, the CDR3 is TGTGCCAGCAGTCACCCGGGACAGGGTGGCGAGCAGTACTTC. Translating it yields CASSHPGQGGEQYF.

The rearrangement joins TRBV7-2 to TRBJ2-7, with a possible D match to TRBD1 (5 bases). Between the trimmed V and J ends, which lost 4 bases and 4 bases, there was a span of 14 bases. Germline lookup yields CDR1 SGHTA and CDR2 FQGNSA. This CDR3 comprises 14 residues. The CDR3 spells CASSSSATVYEQYF. For the CDR3, the DNA is TGTGCCAGCAGCTCCTCCGCGACAGTTTACGAGCAGTACTTC.